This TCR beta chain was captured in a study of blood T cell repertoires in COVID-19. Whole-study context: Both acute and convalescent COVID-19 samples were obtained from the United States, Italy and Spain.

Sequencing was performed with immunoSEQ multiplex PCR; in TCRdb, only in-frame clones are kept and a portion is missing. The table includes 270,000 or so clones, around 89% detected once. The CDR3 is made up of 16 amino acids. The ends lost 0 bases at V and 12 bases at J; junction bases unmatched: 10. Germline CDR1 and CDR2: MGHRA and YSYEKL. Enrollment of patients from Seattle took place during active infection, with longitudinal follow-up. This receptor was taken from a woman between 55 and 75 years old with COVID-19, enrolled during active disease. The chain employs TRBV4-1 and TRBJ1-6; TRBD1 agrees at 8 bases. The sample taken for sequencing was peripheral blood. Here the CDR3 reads CASSQDSGTGLGPLHF. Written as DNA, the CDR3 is TGCGCCAGCAGCCAAGACTCCGGGACAGGTCTCGGACCCCTCCACTTT.